This passage covers 25 T cell receptor beta chains from one sample sequenced in a study of shared clonotypes between healthy human individuals. Using immunoSEQ multiplex PCR, the repertoire was profiled, and TCRdb retains in-frame clones only, with some absent. Of about 670,000 clones in the sample, roughly 70% were seen once. The sequenced sample consisted of memory CD4+ T cells sorted from blood. The subset: CD45RA-negative fraction. These receptors all stem from a woman in her thirties in good health.

This chain uses TRBV28 with TRBJ1-2, with D perhaps TRBD1 (5 bases). Germline CDR1 is MDHEN and CDR2 is SYDVKM. The germline V and J ends were trimmed by 8 bases and 3 bases, with 13 bases remaining between them. The CDR3 spans 13 residues. Here the CDR3 DNA reads TGTGCCAGCCGCGGGCGGGGGTACTATGGCTACACCTTC. Its translation: CASRGRGYYGYTF.

On this clone: This same CDR3 is encoded by further DNA sequences in the sample. V and J are TRBV18 and TRBJ1-2; 7 positions match TRBD1. V lost 3 bases to trimming and J lost 3 bases; unmatched junction nucleotides: 1. Germline lookup yields CDR1 KGHSH and CDR2 LQKENI. The CDR3 is made up of 13 amino acids. DNA for the CDR3: TGTGCCAGCTCACCTGACAGGGACTATGGCTACACCTTC. It yields the protein CASSPDRDYGYTF.

This sequence joins TRBV29-1 and TRBJ2-3, with TRBD1 as a possible D gene (6 bases). The germline V gene encodes CDR1 SQVTM and CDR2 ANQGSEA. This CDR3 spans 15 amino acids. V lost 6 bases and J lost 2, with 18 bases in between. The CDR3 DNA reads as TGCAGCGTCTCACTACAGGGATTGCACACAGATACGCAGTATTTT. Its translation: CSVSLQGLHTDTQYF.

This rearrangement joins TRBV29-1 to TRBJ2-3; tentative D call: TRBD1 (5 bases). The V end was cut by 7 bases, the J end by 6 bases, with 14 bases between. Per the germline V gene, CDR1 is SQVTM and CDR2 is ANQGSEA. The CDR3 covers 12 residues. The CDR3 DNA follows: TGCAGCGCCGAGGACACTTCGGATACGCAGTATTTT. Translating it yields CSAEDTSDTQYF.

The chain couples TRBV4-2 to TRBJ1-4; perhaps TRBD1 as D (6 bases). CDR3 length equals 14 residues. V shed 0 bases and J shed 8 bases, with 10 bases lying between them. From germline, CDR1 is LGHNA and CDR2 YNFKEQ. CDR3 residues: CASSQDAGEEKLFF. The CDR3 region has the DNA TGTGCCAGCAGCCAAGATGCAGGGGAGGAAAAACTGTTTTTT.

V is TRBV2 and J is TRBJ2-1; 10 bases fit TRBD2. The CDR3 spans 15 residues. CDR1 SNHLY and CDR2 FYNNEI come from the germline V gene. Unmatched junction bases numbered 9, after V lost 6 bases and J lost 7 bases. CDR3 DNA sequence: TGTGCCAGCAGGGAGCGGGAGGGCCTGTTTAATGAGCAGTTCTTC. Protein: CASREREGLFNEQFF.

J is TRBJ2-7 and V is TRBV4-1; 8 positions match TRBD2. J lost 0 bases, V lost 4 bases, and 17 bases had no gene match. CDR3 length: 19 amino acids. Germline loops: CDR1 MGHRA, CDR2 YSYEKL. The CDR3 DNA reads as TGCGCCAGCAGCCCCAGGGCGGAAACGAGCGGGAGTTCCTCCTACGAGCAGTACTTC. Translating gives CASSPRAETSGSSSYEQYF.

V and J are TRBV28 and TRBJ1-5, with 7 nucleotides matching TRBD1. From germline, CDR1 is MDHEN and CDR2 SYDVKM. The CDR3 runs 12 residues. Losses at the gene ends were 11 bases for V and 4 bases for J; bases not matched to a gene: 5. The CDR3 sequence is CAGNRGNQPQHF. CDR3 coding DNA: TGTGCCGGCAACAGGGGTAATCAGCCCCAGCATTTT.

The chain has TRBV2 and TRBJ2-7; 13 bases line up with TRBD2. Losses at the gene ends were 7 bases for V and 3 bases for J; bases not matched to a gene: 3. This CDR3 is 14 amino acids long. Germline V gene lookup returns CDR1 SNHLY and CDR2 FYNNEI. The CDR3 spells CASKRLAGGYEQYF. CDR3 nucleotide sequence: TGTGCCAGCAAGCGACTAGCGGGAGGCTACGAGCAGTACTTC.

J is TRBJ2-1 and V is TRBV7-2; 10 bases agree with TRBD2. CDR3 length equals 15 residues. Germline CDR1 and CDR2: SGHTA and FQGNSA. J gave up 9 bases and V 6 bases, and 11 bases lay outside the gene matches. CDR3 sequence: CASRKPGLALSEQFF. The DNA of the CDR3 is TGTGCCAGCAGAAAACCGGGACTAGCGCTTTCTGAGCAGTTCTTC.

The genes are TRBV27 and TRBJ2-2; 7 bases are shared with TRBD1. Germline lookup yields CDR1 MNHEY and CDR2 SMNVEV (reference sequence). The V and J ends lost 5 bases and 7 bases, in that order; junction bases with no gene match: 7. The CDR3 is made up of 14 amino acids. The CDR3 spells CASSTRQGGGELFF. CDR3 sequence (DNA): TGTGCCAGCAGTACGAGACAGGGTGGCGGGGAGCTGTTTTTT.

The J gene is TRBJ2-5, the V gene TRBV19; the D gene is possibly TRBD2 (6 bases). Trimming took 10 bases from V and 2 from J, leaving 14 bases between them. The CDR3 extends over 13 amino acids. Germline V gene data show CDR1 as LNHDA and CDR2 as SQIVND (reference sequence). CDR3 residues: CATQTGEQETQYF. The CDR3 nucleotides are TGTGCCACCCAAACGGGAGAGCAAGAGACCCAGTACTTC. The full variable domain, in which reference TRBV19 and TRBJ2-5 provide the parts outside the CDR3, is DGGITQSPKYLFRKEGQNVTLSCEQNLNHDAMYWYRQDPGQGLRLIYYSQIVNDFQKGDIAEGYSVSREKKESFPLTVTSAQKNPTAFYLCATQTGEQETQYFGPGTRLLVL.

The genes are TRBV6-5 and TRBJ2-5; D uncertain. Germline V gene lookup returns CDR1 MNHEY and CDR2 SVGAGI. Trimming took off 0 bases at V and 5 bases at J, with 13 bases between the two ends. There are 15 residues in the CDR3. This CDR3 reads CASSYSLFDEETQYF. DNA for the CDR3: TGTGCCAGCAGTTACTCACTGTTCGATGAGGAGACCCAGTACTTC.

The chain links TRBV19 to TRBJ2-7; TRBD2 matches 14 bases. CDR3 length: 16 amino acids. Germline loops: CDR1 LNHDA, CDR2 SQIVND (reference sequence). V was pared by 4 bases and J by 4 bases, with 6 bases of the junction left unmatched. The CDR3 loop reads CASSKSRTSGRYEQYF. The CDR3 DNA reads as TGTGCCAGTAGTAAATCCCGGACTAGCGGGAGGTACGAGCAGTACTTC. Full variable domain (outside the CDR3, taken from reference TRBV19 and TRBJ2-7): DGGITQSPKYLFRKEGQNVTLSCEQNLNHDAMYWYRQDPGQGLRLIYYSQIVNDFQKGDIAEGYSVSREKKESFPLTVTSAQKNPTAFYLCASSKSRTSGRYEQYFGPGTRLTVT.

V is TRBV28 and J is TRBJ2-7; the match to TRBD1 covers 10 bases. There are 11 residues in the CDR3. Per germline, CDR1 MDHEN and CDR2 SYDVKM. V trimming: 8 bases; J trimming: 6 bases; junction bases outside the gene matches: 1. For the CDR3, the DNA is TGTGCCAGCGGGACAGGGGTCGAGCAGTACTTC. Amino acids: CASGTGVEQYF.

The chain carries TRBV7-3 and TRBJ2-3, with no clear D. The CDR3 covers 15 residues. Germline V gene sequence: CDR1 SGHTA, CDR2 FQGTGA. V shed 1 base and J shed 3 bases, with 11 bases lying between them. The CDR3 DNA sequence: TGTGCCAGCAGCTTAAACGGGCCGGAGACAGATACGCAGTATTTT. It encodes CASSLNGPETDTQYF.

The chain has TRBV5-1 and TRBJ1-1, with TRBD1 as a possible D gene (6 bases). V was pared by 2 bases and J by 11 bases, with 16 bases between. CDR1 SGHRS and CDR2 YFSETQ come from the germline V gene. This CDR3 comprises 13 residues. CDR3 bases: TGCGCCAGCAGCTTCGGGGGGCTTGGCTGGGCTTTCTTT. This encodes CASSFGGLGWAFF.

This clone was detected only a few times. The identical CDR3 is also encoded by other nucleotide sequences in the sample. The genes are TRBV4-1 and TRBJ2-7; TRBD2 is a possible D gene (6 bases). CDR3 size: 17 residues. Per germline, CDR1 MGHRA and CDR2 YSYEKL. V lost 0 bases, J lost 0 bases, and 15 bases lay in between. The CDR3 loop is CASSQDGGTGSSYEQYF. CDR3 sequence (DNA): TGCGCCAGCAGCCAAGATGGGGGGACGGGTAGCTCCTACGAGCAGTACTTC.

This clone was seen a handful of times. The rearrangement joins TRBV5-1 to TRBJ2-2; weak D call: TRBD2 (6 bases). Between the trimmed V and J ends, which lost 2 bases and 4 bases, there was a span of 9 bases. The CDR3 is made up of 14 amino acids. The germline V gene encodes CDR1 SGHRS and CDR2 YFSETQ. The CDR3 DNA reads as TGCGCCAGCAGCTTCGGGGGAGGCACCGGGGAGCTGTTTTTT. Its protein is CASSFGGGTGELFF.

This chain uses TRBV5-1 with TRBJ2-7; no firm D call. Trimming took 0 bases from V and 5 from J, leaving 15 bases between them. In germline, CDR1 is SGHRS, CDR2 YFSETQ. This CDR3 is 15 amino acids long. CDR3 residues: CASSLVGQAPDEQYF. CDR3 nucleotides: TGCGCCAGCAGCTTGGTTGGCCAAGCCCCGGACGAGCAGTACTTC.

The genes are TRBV6-1 and TRBJ1-2; 9 nucleotides align to TRBD1. Germline values: CDR1 MNHNS, CDR2 SASEGT. The CDR3 covers 17 residues. V trimming: 2 bases; J trimming: 0 bases; junction bases outside the gene matches: 7. Here the CDR3 reads CASSEKQGALANYGYTF. CDR3 DNA: TGTGCCAGCAGTGAAAAACAGGGGGCGCTTGCTAACTATGGCTACACCTTC.

The chain is built from TRBV10-2 and TRBJ1-1; D not resolved. Trimming left V 7 bases short and J 6 bases short, with 15 bases between. The germline gives CDR1 WSHSY, CDR2 SAAADI. The CDR3 has 13 residues. The CDR3 DNA reads as TGCGCCAGCATCGATGGACGATCCCCTGAAGCTTTCTTT. This sequence encodes CASIDGRSPEAFF.

The chain carries TRBV28 and TRBJ2-3, with a possible D match to TRBD2 (7 bases). CDR1 and CDR2 (germline): MDHEN, SYDVKM. V lost 6 bases to trimming and J lost 2 bases, with 24 bases between them. The CDR3 has 18 residues. In nucleotides, the CDR3 is TGTGCCAGCAGGCCCCCCTCCCGGGGAGGGGGTTCCACAGATACGCAGTATTTT. This sequence encodes CASRPPSRGGGSTDTQYF.

The chain links TRBV11-2 to TRBJ2-5; 10 bases line up with TRBD1. This CDR3 is built from 13 residues. Germline V gives CDR1 SGHAT, CDR2 FQNNGV. The junction had 5 bases not matched to a gene; V was cut back by 8 bases and J by 5 bases. CDR3 coding DNA: TGTGCCAGCGGGGGACAGGGGACCGAGACCCAGTACTTC. This sequence encodes CASGGQGTETQYF.

This clone was counted ten times or more. The chain joins TRBV9 to TRBJ2-2; 12 bases are shared with TRBD2. The CDR3 has 15 residues. J gave up 6 bases and V 3 bases, and 3 bases lay outside the gene matches. The germline V gene has CDR1 SGDLS and CDR2 YYNGEE. The CDR3 spells CASSGTSGMPGELFF. DNA of the CDR3: TGTGCCAGCAGCGGGACTAGCGGGATGCCCGGGGAGCTGTTTTTT.